The rows below give T cell receptor beta chains drawn from one sample of a study of monozygotic twins with inflammatory bowel disease. From its re-call of the 5' RACE reads, TCRdb lists each CDR3 protein once, without DNA. This sample's table has a few hundred thousand distinct CDR3 sequences. Source material: blood. Receptors were obtained from a human donor with ulcerative colitis or Crohn's disease, or a healthy co-twin of an affected twin (not recorded which). The CDR3 runs from the conserved cysteine through the conserved F or W.

V	J	length	CDR3
TRBV20-1	TRBJ1-1	13	CSARMGQGSEAFF
TRBV12-3/TRBV12-4	TRBJ2-1	15	CASSVQGAGTNEQFF
TRBV5-1	TRBJ2-2	14	CASSFTGYTGELFF
TRBV27	TRBJ2-7	15	CASSSAPPPTYEQYF
TRBV19	TRBJ2-1	17	CASSIGASGPSYNEQFF
TRBV28	TRBJ2-1	16	CASTDTRTSGRDEQFF
TRBV5-4	TRBJ2-2	15	CAAGTADMLTGELFF
TRBV5-1	TRBJ1-4	17	CASSLNWLGSTNEKLFF
TRBV5-1	TRBJ2-5	15	CASSGDRAPKETQYF
TRBV5-1	TRBJ1-1	12	CASSLERETAFF
TRBV30	TRBJ2-5	17	CAWSVLVLGVAGETQYF
TRBV20-1	TRBJ2-3	17	CSARLAGGSLDTDTQYF
TRBV10-3	TRBJ2-7	13	CAIRPISGVEQYF
TRBV19	TRBJ1-1	13	CASRISQGTEAFF
TRBV4-3	TRBJ1-1	13	CASSQARRAEAFF
TRBV5-5	TRBJ1-1	14	CASSLEQGRVEAFF
TRBV4-2	TRBJ1-6	15	CASSQEGADGSPLHF
TRBV9	TRBJ2-1	15	CASSVAGMGANEQFF
TRBV24-1	TRBJ2-5	15	CATSDLGGHEETQYF
TRBV20-1	TRBJ1-1	13	CSASPRTGIEAFF
TRBV5-1	TRBJ2-5	16	CASSLEGGGSLETQYF
TRBV5-1	TRBJ1-4	14	CASSLGQGTEKLFF
TRBV7-9	TRBJ2-7	16	CASSRSWGEGSYEQYF
TRBV6-5	TRBJ1-2	16	CASSYSLTGAMEGYTF
TRBV5-1	TRBJ2-5	14	CASRATGGEETQYF
TRBV7-9	TRBJ1-2	15	CASSNLQGLNYGYTF
TRBV5-1	TRBJ2-5	14	CASSLEGIQETQYF
TRBV6-1	TRBJ2-5	12	CASSEEAPVVYF
TRBV6-5	TRBJ2-1	15	CASSSPGQRHNEQFF
TRBV2	TRBJ2-7	15	CASSGPGQRDHEQYF
TRBV18	TRBJ1-5	16	CASSLSRDTKNQPQHF
TRBV4-3	TRBJ2-7	17	CASSRGFGSGSSYEQYF
TRBV5-1	TRBJ2-3	14	CASSLGEDGDTQYF
TRBV4-2	TRBJ2-7	16	CASSPWTSGGAGEQYF
TRBV6-5	TRBJ2-2	16	CASSSLQGAWTGELFF
TRBV5-1	TRBJ2-1	15	CASSESGLSFNEQFF
TRBV19	TRBJ2-2	14	CASRWQKNTGELFF
TRBV20-1	TRBJ1-1	11	CRGQLNTEAFF
TRBV12-3/TRBV12-4	TRBJ1-1	12	CASSDRGLEAFF
TRBV6-5	TRBJ2-5	13	CASSSYDAETQYF
TRBV9	TRBJ2-1	14	CASSVGTSVNEQFF
TRBV7-9	TRBJ1-1	14	CASSFPGQLVEAFF
TRBV3-1	TRBJ2-1	17	CASSQLESRSSYNEQFF
TRBV5-1	TRBJ1-5	15	CASRGRMGSNQPQHF
TRBV7-3	TRBJ1-1	16	CASSLDQGAFLTEAFF
TRBV5-1	TRBJ2-2	20	CASSPKPSGGAFVDTGELFF
TRBV7-3	TRBJ1-1	14	CASSSGVGNTEAFF
TRBV7-3	TRBJ2-7	13	CASSRSAGYEQYF
TRBV20-1	TRBJ2-7	13	CSARTSGIPRQYF
TRBV5-4	TRBJ2-7	15	CASSLVGRSSYEQYF
TRBV30	TRBJ1-2	12	CALTGQTEGYTF
TRBV4-3	TRBJ1-2	15	CASSQDAKLWDGYTF
TRBV20-1	TRBJ1-5	15	CSARDPFQGNQPQHF
TRBV29-1	TRBJ1-2	12	CSVEDRDYGYTF
TRBV20-1	TRBJ2-7	14	CSARGRQGAYEQYF
TRBV7-8	TRBJ2-7	13	CASSLGVAGEQYF
TRBV5-1	TRBJ1-2	16	CASSLVLRGPGYGYTF
TRBV7-9	TRBJ2-7	15	CASSSSDTVSYEQYF
TRBV5-6	TRBJ1-5	18	CASSLRGTELYSNQPQHF